This T cell receptor beta chain was recovered during a study of blood T cell repertoires in COVID-19. The wider study: The United States, Italy and Spain provided the acute and convalescent COVID-19 samples.

Assay: immunoSEQ multiplex PCR; the TCRdb copy retains only in-frame clones and omits some. The profile shows 180,000 or so clones, around 85% of them singletons. Germline V CDR1 and CDR2: SEHNR, FQNEAQ (reference sequence). The ends lost 3 bases at V and 5 bases at J; junction bases unmatched: 8. The CDR3 covers 16 residues. This rearrangement joins TRBV7-9 to TRBJ2-5; 11 nucleotides match TRBD2. The sequencing input was peripheral blood. The sequence was collected from an elderly woman with acute or convalescent COVID-19. The CDR3 coding sequence is TGTGCCAGCAGCTTCCTTAGCGGGAGGGCGGCTGAGACCCAGTACTTC. It translates to CASSFLSGRAAETQYF.